This entry lists 18 T cell receptor beta chains sequenced from one sample in a study of regulatory T cells in long-lasting Graves disease. The authors built TCR beta libraries using iRepertoire HTBI primers and Arm-PCR of CDR3 regions. TCRdb reprocessed the multiplex PCR reads via MiXCR and lists one record per CDR3 protein. Of 400,000 to 550,000 distinct CDR3 sequences listed, around 15% are singletons. Time point: newly diagnosed GD, antithyroid drugs for less than 3 months. The TCR library was prepared using RNA isolated from PBMCs. The same data also went into a second study, on T cells in Graves' hyperthyroidism and ophthalmopathy.

The starting material was peripheral blood mononuclear cells (PBMCs), obtained at new diagnosis, from a patient treated with antithyroid drugs. These receptors were collected from a woman aged 18-35 years with Graves disease.

At least ten counts were recorded for this clonotype. This rearrangement joins TRBV25-1 to TRBJ2-1, with 7 bases identical to TRBD2. The CDR3 length is 14 residues. Unmatched junction bases numbered 7, after V lost 3 bases and J lost 8 bases. Germline V gives CDR1 MGHDK, CDR2 SYGVNS. CDR3: CASSDPAGADEQFF. Written as DNA, the CDR3 is TGTGCCAGCAGTGATCCCGCGGGAGCAGATGAGCAGTTCTTC. Using reference TRBV25-1 and TRBJ2-1 for the parts outside the CDR3, the full variable domain is EADIYQTPRYLVIGTGKKITLECSQTMGHDKMYWYQQDPGMELHLIHYSYGVNSTEKGDLSSESTVSRIRTEHFPLTLESARPSHTSQYLCASSDPAGADEQFFGPGTRLTVL.

The chain is built from TRBV24-1 and TRBJ1-2; D uncertain. The CDR3 is 15 residues long. Germline CDR1 reads KGHDR; CDR2 reads SFDVKD. V was pared by 2 bases and J by 4 bases, with 13 bases between. The CDR3 is CATSDSGRSSYGYTF. The CDR3, as DNA: TGTGCCACCAGTGATTCGGGCAGGTCTTCCTATGGCTACACCTTC.

The chain's CDR3 is CAQLSGSGTDTQYF. The CDR3 region has the DNA TGTGCCCAGTTAAGCGGGAGTGGAACAGATACGCAGTATTTT. The rearrangement uses TRBV27 and TRBJ2-3; TRBD2 matches 8 bases. The CDR3 length is 14 residues. From germline, CDR1 is MNHEY and CDR2 SMNVEV (reference sequence). The J segment lost 3 bases and the V segment lost 11 bases, leaving 10 bases of the junction unmatched.

V gene TRBV28 combines with J gene TRBJ1-4, with TRBD1 identical over 8 bases. With V trimmed by 6 bases and J by 1 base, 7 bases remained unmatched. Germline assignment: CDR1 MDHEN and CDR2 SYDVKM. CDR3 length equals 16 residues. CDR3 amino acids: CASSRQGFETNEKLFF. In DNA form, the CDR3 reads TGTGCCAGCAGCCGACAGGGGTTTGAAACTAATGAAAAACTGTTTTTT.

As to this clonotype: A much larger clone lies a single base off, so this may be a read error. The chain is built from TRBV28 and TRBJ2-7, with TRBD1 matching over 11 bases. This CDR3 region has 14 residues. CDR1 and CDR2 (germline): MDHEN, SYDVKM. The CDR3 here is CASKPGQGELEQCF. Here the CDR3 DNA reads TGTGCCAGCAAGCCGGGACAGGGGGAACTCGAGCAGTGCTTC.

The rearrangement links TRBV24-1 to TRBJ2-1; D is perhaps TRBD1 (6 bases). V lost 4 bases, J lost 7 bases, and 7 bases lay in between. The CDR3 extends over 12 amino acids. Germline CDR1 reads KGHDR; CDR2 reads SFDVKD. The CDR3 DNA reads as TGTGCCACCAGTGACACAGGGAATGAGCAGTTCTTC. It translates to CATSDTGNEQFF.

This clonotype was found many times. The chain employs TRBV7-8 and TRBJ2-2, with 7 nucleotides matching TRBD2. V lost 5 bases and J lost 10; bases outside the gene matches: 7. Germline values: CDR1 SGHVS, CDR2 FQNEAQ. CDR3 length equals 13 residues. CDR3 nucleotide sequence: TGTGCCAGCAGCCCCGGGGAGGGACCGGAGCTGTTTTTT. This sequence encodes CASSPGEGPELFF.

This clonotype was observed many times. The V call is TRBV12-3 or TRBV12-4, the J call TRBJ1-4, with a possible D match to TRBD1 (5 bases). The V end was cut by 5 bases, the J end by 6 bases, with 7 bases between. The CDR3 has 12 residues. The CDR3 coding sequence is TGTGCCAGCAGTCGGGACGATGAAAAACTGTTTTTT. Amino acids: CASSRDDEKLFF.

This clonotype was detected many times. J is TRBJ2-2 and V is TRBV6-5; D gene ambiguous. The CDR3 contains 14 residues. Per germline, CDR1 MNHEY and CDR2 SVGAGI. Between the trimmed V and J ends, which lost 3 bases and 2 bases, there was a span of 7 bases. The CDR3 DNA follows: TGTGCCAGCAGTTATGGCGGAAACACCGGGGAGCTGTTTTTT. It yields the protein CASSYGGNTGELFF.

Concerning this clonotype itself: A single base is all that separates this from a far larger clone, so a read error is likely. The chain links TRBV7-9 to TRBJ2-1, with TRBD2 matching over 8 bases. Germline V lookup: CDR1 SEHNR, CDR2 FQNEAQ (reference sequence). This CDR3 is built from 15 residues. The ends lost 5 bases at V and 8 bases at J; junction bases unmatched: 11. CDR3 DNA sequence: TGTGCCAGCAGCGACGGCAGCGGGAGCCTGGATGAGCAGTTCTTC. This encodes CASSDGSGSLDEQFF.

The table lists this clonotype with many counts. The chain uses TRBV29-1 and TRBJ2-1; 7 bases fit TRBD1. V gave up 7 bases and J gave up 10 bases; unmatched junction bases: 4. The germline CDR1 and CDR2 sequences are SQVTM and ANQGSEA. The CDR3 loop spans 10 amino acids. The CDR3 DNA is TGCAGCGCCCTCAGGGGGGAGCAGTTCTTC. Translating gives CSALRGEQFF.

This clonotype has a count of ten or more. The CDR3 bases are TGTGCCAGCAGACAATCCCTAGGACTAGCGGGAACAAGCGAGCAGTACTTC. Its translation: CASRQSLGLAGTSEQYF. The chain has TRBV28 and TRBJ2-7; TRBD2 agrees at 12 bases. The junction had 15 bases not matched to a gene; V was cut back by 6 bases and J by 6 bases. Germline loops: CDR1 MDHEN, CDR2 SYDVKM. The CDR3 consists of 17 residues.

V usage is TRBV4-1 and J usage is TRBJ2-1; 9 bases match TRBD2. Germline lookup yields CDR1 MGHRA and CDR2 YSYEKL. The CDR3 covers 18 residues. V was pared by 0 bases and J by 8 bases, with 14 bases of the junction left unmatched. The CDR3 bases are TGCGCCAGCAGCCAAGAGAGTCCGGGAGCGGGAGGAGTTGATGAGCAGTTCTTC. Protein: CASSQESPGAGGVDEQFF.

The table lists this clonotype with a few counts. This chain links TRBV29-1 with TRBJ2-3, with D possibly matching TRBD1 (6 bases). The V gene's germline CDR1 is SQVTM and CDR2 ANQGSEA. The CDR3 contains 12 residues. V lost 6 bases to trimming and J lost 6 bases, with 13 bases between them. The CDR3 loop reads CSVFQGQDTQYF. The CDR3 DNA sequence: TGCAGCGTCTTCCAGGGGCAGGATACGCAGTATTTT.

This clonotype has just a few counts. A read error may account for a junction end that differs from germline. The chain recombines TRBV10-2 with TRBJ2-7; the D gene is possibly TRBD1 (6 bases). The CDR3 consists of 16 residues. The germline CDR1 and CDR2 sequences are WSHSY and SAAADI. CDR3 sequence reads: CPSSEGGHLTYYEQYF. The CDR3 DNA follows: TGCCCCAGCAGTGAAGGGGGACACCTCACTTACTACGAGCAGTACTTC.

This clonotype was counted at least ten times. This rearrangement joins TRBV5-1 to TRBJ1-2; D unresolved. The CDR3 runs 16 residues. V lost 0 bases and J lost 3, with 15 bases in between. Germline CDR1 is SGHRS and CDR2 is YFSETQ. The CDR3 DNA sequence: TGCGCCAGCAGCTTGGACAGCCCGACCTTCGACTATGGCTACACCTTC. As protein: CASSLDSPTFDYGYTF.

Many counts were recorded for this clonotype. This chain joins TRBV6-1 and TRBJ2-3, with no clear D. V was pared by 5 bases and J by 6 bases, with 12 bases between. CDR3 size: 13 residues. Germline CDR1 is MNHNS and CDR2 is SASEGT. The CDR3 nucleotides read TGTGCCAGCAGTAGGACCTTTGGTGATACGCAGTATTTT. It encodes CASSRTFGDTQYF.

The V call is TRBV6-7, the J call TRBJ2-5; the match to TRBD1 covers 8 bases. TRBV6-7 is recorded as an ORF, its role being uncertain. Losses at the gene ends were 0 bases for V and 2 bases for J; bases not matched to a gene: 5. The CDR3 runs 16 residues. The CDR3 nucleotides read TGTGCCAGCAGTTACTCCGGGACAGGTCATCAAGAGACCCAGTACTTC. It is translated as CASSYSGTGHQETQYF.